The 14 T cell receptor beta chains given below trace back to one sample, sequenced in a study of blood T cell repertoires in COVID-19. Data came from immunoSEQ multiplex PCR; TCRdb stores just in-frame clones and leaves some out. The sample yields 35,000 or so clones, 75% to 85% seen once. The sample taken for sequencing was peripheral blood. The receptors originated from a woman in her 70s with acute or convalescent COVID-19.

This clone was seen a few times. CDR3 in DNA: TGTGCCAGCAGTGAAGCCGGGGGAGATCAGCCCCAGCATTTT. It codes for CASSEAGGDQPQHF. V is TRBV6-1 and J is TRBJ1-5; D is possibly TRBD1 (5 bases). Per germline, CDR1 MNHNS and CDR2 SASEGT. The CDR3 covers 14 residues. V was clipped by 0 bases and J by 5 bases, with 8 bases between them.

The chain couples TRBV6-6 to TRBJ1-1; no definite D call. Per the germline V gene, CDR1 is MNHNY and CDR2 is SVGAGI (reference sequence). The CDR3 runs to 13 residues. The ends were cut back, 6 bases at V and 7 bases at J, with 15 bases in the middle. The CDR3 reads CASSPYVRSEAFF. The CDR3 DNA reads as TGTGCCAGCAGCCCTTACGTCCGGAGTGAAGCTTTCTTT.

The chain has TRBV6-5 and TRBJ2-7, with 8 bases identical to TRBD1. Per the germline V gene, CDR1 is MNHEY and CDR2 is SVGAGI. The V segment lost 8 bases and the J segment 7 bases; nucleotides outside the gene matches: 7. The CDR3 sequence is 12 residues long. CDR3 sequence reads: CASGQGAGEQYF. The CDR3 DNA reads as TGTGCCAGCGGTCAGGGGGCGGGTGAGCAGTACTTC.

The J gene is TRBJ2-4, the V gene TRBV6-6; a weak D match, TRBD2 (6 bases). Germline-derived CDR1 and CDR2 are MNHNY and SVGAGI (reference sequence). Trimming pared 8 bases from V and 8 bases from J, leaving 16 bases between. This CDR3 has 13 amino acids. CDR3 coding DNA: TGTGCCAGCGTACCTCGGGGCGGGGACATTCAGTACTTC. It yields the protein CASVPRGGDIQYF.

The CDR3 protein is CASSRGTGGYEQYF. As DNA, the CDR3 is TGTGCCAGCAGCCGGGGGACAGGGGGCTACGAGCAGTACTTC. V is TRBV13 and J is TRBJ2-7; 11 positions agree with TRBD1. This CDR3 contains 14 residues. Germline V gene lookup returns CDR1 PRHDT and CDR2 FYEKMQ (reference sequence). V shed 5 bases and J 3 bases; nucleotides not matched to a gene: 3. Together with reference TRBV13 and TRBJ2-7, the CDR3 gives the full variable domain: AAGVIQSPRHLIKEKRETATLKCYPIPRHDTVYWYQQGPGQDPQFLISFYEKMQSDKGSIPDRFSAQQFSDYHSELNMSSLELGDSALYFCASSRGTGGYEQYFGPGTRLTVT.

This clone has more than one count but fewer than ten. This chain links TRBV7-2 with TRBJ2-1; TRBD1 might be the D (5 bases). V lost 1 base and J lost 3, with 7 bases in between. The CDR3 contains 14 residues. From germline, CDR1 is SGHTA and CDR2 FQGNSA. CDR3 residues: CASSLDQGYNEQFF. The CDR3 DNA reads TGTGCCAGCAGCTTAGACCAGGGCTACAATGAGCAGTTCTTC.

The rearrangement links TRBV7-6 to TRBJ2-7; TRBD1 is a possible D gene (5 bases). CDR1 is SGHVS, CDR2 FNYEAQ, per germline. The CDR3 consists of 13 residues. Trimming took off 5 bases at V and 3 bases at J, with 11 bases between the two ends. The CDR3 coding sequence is TGTGCCAGCAGCCTAGGACAACGCTACGAGCAGTACTTC. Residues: CASSLGQRYEQYF.

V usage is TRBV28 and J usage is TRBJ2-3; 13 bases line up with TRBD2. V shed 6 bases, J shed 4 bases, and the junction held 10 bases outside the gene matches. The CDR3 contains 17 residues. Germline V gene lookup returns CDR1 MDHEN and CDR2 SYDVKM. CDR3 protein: CASRHIGTSGNADTQYF. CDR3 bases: TGTGCCAGCAGACACATAGGGACTAGCGGGAACGCAGATACGCAGTATTTT.

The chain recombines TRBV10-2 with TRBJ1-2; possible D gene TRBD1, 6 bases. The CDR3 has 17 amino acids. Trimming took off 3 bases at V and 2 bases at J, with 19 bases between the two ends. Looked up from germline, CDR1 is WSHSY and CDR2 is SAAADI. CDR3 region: CASSDPGATNLNYGYTF. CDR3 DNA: TGCGCCAGCAGTGACCCAGGGGCCACCAATCTAAACTATGGCTACACCTTC.

CDR3 loop: CATQRDHTGELFF. CDR3 in DNA: TGTGCCACCCAGCGGGACCACACCGGGGAGCTGTTTTTT. V gene TRBV27 combines with J gene TRBJ2-2; TRBD2 matches 7 bases. This CDR3 comprises 13 residues. Germline V lookup: CDR1 MNHEY, CDR2 SMNVEV (reference sequence). V lost 10 bases to trimming and J lost 3 bases; unmatched junction nucleotides: 5.

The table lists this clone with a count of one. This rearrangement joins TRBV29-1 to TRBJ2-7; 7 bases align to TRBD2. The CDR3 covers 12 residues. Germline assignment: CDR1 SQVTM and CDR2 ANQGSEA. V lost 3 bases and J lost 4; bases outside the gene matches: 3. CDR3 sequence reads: CSVDGGGYEQYF. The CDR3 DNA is TGCAGCGTTGATGGGGGGGGTTACGAGCAGTACTTC.

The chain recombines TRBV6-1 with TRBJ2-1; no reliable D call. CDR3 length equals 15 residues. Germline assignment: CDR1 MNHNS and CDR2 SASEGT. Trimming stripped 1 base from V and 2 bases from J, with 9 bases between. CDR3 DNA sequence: TGTGCCAGCAGTGAAGAAGTGCCGGCCTACAATGAGCAGTTCTTC. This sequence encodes CASSEEVPAYNEQFF.

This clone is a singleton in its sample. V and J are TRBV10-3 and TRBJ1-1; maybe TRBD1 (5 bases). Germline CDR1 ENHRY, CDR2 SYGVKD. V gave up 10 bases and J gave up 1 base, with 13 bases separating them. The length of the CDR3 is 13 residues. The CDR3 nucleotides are TGTGCCAGTTCAAGGGGTCCGAACACTGAAGCTTTCTTT. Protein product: CASSRGPNTEAFF.

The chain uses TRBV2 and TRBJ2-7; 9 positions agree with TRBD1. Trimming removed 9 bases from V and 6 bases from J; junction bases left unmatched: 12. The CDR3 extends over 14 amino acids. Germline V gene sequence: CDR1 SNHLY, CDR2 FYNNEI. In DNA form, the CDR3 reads TGTGCCAGGGGAGTGGGACAGGGAGAGGGCGAGCAGTACTTC. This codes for CARGVGQGEGEQYF.